Following are 15 T cell receptor beta chains from one sample sequenced in a study of early T cells in non-severe SARS-CoV-2 infection. From the 5' RACE reads, TCRdb called clonotypes with MiXCR, one entry per CDR3 protein. Of approximately 30,000 distinct CDR3 sequences in the sample, 3.9% were seen once. Material: whole blood. The receptors come from an adult who was a healthcare worker with PCR-confirmed SARS-CoV-2 infection or an uninfected control (not recorded which).

This clonotype showed up many times. The CDR3 DNA reads TGCAGTGCTAGAGATCAAGGGTTTACCAATGAGCAGTTCTTC. Amino acids: CSARDQGFTNEQFF. The chain couples TRBV20-1 to TRBJ2-1; no clear D gene. V was shortened by 0 bases and J by 6 bases, with 12 bases between the two germline ends. This CDR3 is built from 14 residues. Per germline, CDR1 DFQATT and CDR2 SNEGSKA (reference sequence).

This clonotype appeared many times. The chain employs TRBV21-1 and TRBJ2-3; TRBD1 is the table's D call and was not checked against the DNA. TRBV21-1 has pseudogene status. There are 18 residues in the CDR3. For the CDR3, the DNA is TGTGCCAGCAGCCCTACAGGACACGTCTTCCCGATCACAGATACGCAGTATTTT. This codes for CASSPTGHVFPITDTQYF.

This clonotype was counted many times. The V gene is TRBV18, the J gene TRBJ1-5, with TRBD1 matching over 8 bases. V dropped 3 bases and J dropped 2; count of bases not matched to a gene: 3. There are 15 residues in the CDR3. The germline V gene has CDR1 KGHSH and CDR2 LQKENI. As DNA, the CDR3 is TGTGCCAGCTCACCTACGGGACAGGGCAATCAGCCCCAGCATTTT. It encodes CASSPTGQGNQPQHF.

This clonotype was observed at least ten times. The J gene is TRBJ2-7, the V gene TRBV7-3; TRBD2 matches at 8 bases. Germline V gene sequence: CDR1 SGHTA, CDR2 FQGTGA. The CDR3 runs to 12 residues. Trimming took 5 bases from V and 6 from J; bases not matched to a gene: 3. CDR3 loop: CASSAGGPEQYF. The CDR3 coding sequence is TGTGCCAGCAGCGCGGGGGGACCCGAGCAGTACTTC.

Ten or more counts support this clonotype. This chain links TRBV10-2 with TRBJ1-5, with 7 bases matching TRBD1. The CDR3 sequence is 14 residues long. Germline CDR1 and CDR2: WSHSY and SAAADI. The junction had 4 bases not matched to a gene; V was cut back by 3 bases and J by 5 bases. The CDR3 protein is CASSEQGWYQPQHF. The CDR3 nucleotides read TGCGCCAGCAGTGAACAGGGGTGGTATCAGCCCCAGCATTTT.

Many counts were recorded for this clonotype. The chain has TRBV27 and TRBJ2-4; 10 positions match TRBD1. The trim removed 4 bases at V and 0 bases at J, leaving 15 bases unmatched. CDR3 length: 20 amino acids. The V gene's germline CDR1 is MNHEY and CDR2 SMNVEV (reference sequence). The DNA of the CDR3 is TGTGCCAGCAGTTCGCTCCGGGACAGGGGTGGGAGATTAGCCAAAAACATTCAGTACTTC. It translates to CASSSLRDRGGRLAKNIQYF.

There are a few counts of this clonotype. The J gene is TRBJ2-3, the V gene TRBV29-1, with unresolved D. The germline V and J ends were trimmed by 4 bases and 2 bases, with 10 bases remaining between them. CDR1 SQVTM and CDR2 ANQGSEA come from the germline V gene. This CDR3 contains 13 residues. CDR3 region: CSVGALFTDTQYF. As DNA, the CDR3 is TGCAGCGTTGGGGCGCTTTTCACAGATACGCAGTATTTT.

This clonotype was counted ten times or more. The rearrangement uses TRBV6-5 and TRBJ1-5; 7 bases fit TRBD1. V gave up 4 bases and J gave up 6 bases; unmatched junction bases: 12. This CDR3 contains 16 residues. The germline gives CDR1 MNHEY, CDR2 SVGAGI. The DNA for the CDR3 is TGTGCCAGCAGTTCGACAGGGAGGTGGAACGGTCAGCCCCAGCATTTT. As protein: CASSSTGRWNGQPQHF.

This clonotype came up many times. The V gene is TRBV20-1, the J gene TRBJ2-1; 11 bases fit TRBD2. From germline, CDR1 is DFQATT and CDR2 SNEGSKA (reference sequence). This CDR3 region has 17 residues. V shed 0 bases and J 7 bases; nucleotides not matched to a gene: 11. CDR3 protein: CSARDPGTSGEINEQFF. The CDR3 DNA reads TGCAGTGCTAGAGATCCGGGGACTAGCGGAGAGATTAATGAGCAGTTCTTC.

This clonotype was found many times. V is TRBV30 and J is TRBJ1-1; D is undetermined. Trimming took off 0 bases at V and 10 bases at J, with 9 bases between the two ends. This CDR3 has 11 amino acids. Germline assignment: CDR1 GTSNPN and CDR2 SVGIG (reference sequence). The CDR3 region has the DNA TGTGCCTGGAGTGTACAAGGTCGAGCTTTCTTT. Protein: CAWSVQGRAFF. Together with reference TRBV30 and TRBJ1-1, the CDR3 gives the full variable domain: SQTIHQWPATLVQPVGSPLSLECTVEGTSNPNLYWYRQAAGRGLQLLFYSVGIGQISSEVPQNLSASRPQDRQFILSSKKLLLSDSGFYLCAWSVQGRAFFGQGTRLTVV.

The V call is TRBV12-3 or TRBV12-4, the J call TRBJ2-5, with D hard to call. CDR3 length equals 13 residues. Deletions cut 4 bases from V and 1 base from J, with 7 bases between. The CDR3 nucleotides read TGTGCCAGCAGTTACCGACCCCAAGAGACCCAGTACTTC. Translating gives CASSYRPQETQYF.

The chain employs TRBV12-3 or TRBV12-4 and TRBJ2-3, with D uncertain. The CDR3 covers 14 residues. Trimming took off 3 bases at V and 1 base at J, with 8 bases between the two ends. The CDR3 DNA is TGTGCCAGCAGTTTCATCCGGGGCACAGATACGCAGTATTTT. Its protein product is CASSFIRGTDTQYF.

This clonotype was found many times. The gene calls are TRBV20-1 and TRBJ2-3; TRBD2 is a possible D gene (5 bases). The germline gives CDR1 DFQATT, CDR2 SNEGSKA (reference sequence). There are 17 residues in the CDR3. V was pared by 3 bases and J by 4 bases, with 23 bases between. This chain's CDR3 is CSASPPGSPLRADTQYF. DNA for the CDR3: TGCAGTGCTAGCCCCCCTGGGAGCCCCCTCCGGGCAGATACGCAGTATTTT.

This clonotype was seen ten or more times. The V and J genes are TRBV10-2 and TRBJ2-1; weak D call: TRBD1 (6 bases). Deletions cut 10 bases from V and 0 bases from J, with 13 bases between. Germline CDR1 reads WSHSY; CDR2 reads SAAADI. CDR3 size: 14 residues. CDR3 nucleotides: TGCGCCACCAGGACAGTGAGCTCCTACAATGAGCAGTTCTTC. Amino acids: CATRTVSSYNEQFF.

This clonotype was found many times. The CDR3 protein is CASSPPGQLSNQPQHF. CDR3 coding DNA: TGTGCCAGCAGCCCACCGGGACAGCTTAGCAATCAGCCCCAGCATTTT. V gene TRBV7-9 combines with J gene TRBJ1-5, with TRBD1 matching over 7 bases. After removal of 5 bases from V and 0 bases from J, the junction contained 7 bases not matched to a gene. Germline loops: CDR1 SEHNR, CDR2 FQNEAQ (reference sequence). The CDR3 sequence is 16 residues long.